This TCR beta chain comes out of a study of Graves' ophthalmopathy and Graves' hyperthyroidism. This clonotype appeared many times. Amplified TCR beta CDR3 regions were obtained using RNA transcripts as template. First-round RT-PCR with HTBI primers preceded a second-round multiplex PCR. TCRdb reanalysed the multiplex PCR reads using MiXCR and keeps one entry per CDR3 protein. The repertoire holds a few hundred thousand distinct CDR3 sequences, with 15% to 20% as singletons. Sequenced material: peripheral blood. The receptor comes from an adult woman with stable Graves' hyperthyroidism.

CDR3: CAINKLDRVNPNEQYF. The CDR3 DNA reads as TGTGCCATCAACAAACTGGACAGGGTAAACCCCAACGAGCAGTACTTC. This chain joins TRBV10-3 and TRBJ2-7; 8 bases are shared with TRBD1. Trimming cost V 7 bases and J 5 bases; bases outside gene matches: 16. This CDR3 comprises 16 residues. In germline, CDR1 is ENHRY, CDR2 SYGVKD.